One and the same sample provided the 3 T cell receptor beta chains below, sequenced in a study of neoadjuvant anti-PD-1 for oral cavity cancer. Clones were sequenced by immunoSEQ multiplex PCR, and TCRdb holds only the in-frame ones, with some missing. Among 14,000 to 15,000 clones listed, over 55% were seen once. Sample: PBMCs, taken before nivolumab (anti-PD-1) treatment. The source of these receptors is a person aged 35-80 years with oral cavity squamous cell carcinoma.

The chain couples TRBV9 to TRBJ1-1; the D is unclear. From germline, CDR1 is SGDLS and CDR2 YYNGEE. This CDR3 region has 13 residues. V lost 0 bases, J lost 4 bases, and 7 bases lay in between. CDR3 sequence (DNA): TGTGCCAGCAGCGTAGTGGTGGGCACTGAAGCTTTCTTT. The encoded protein is CASSVVVGTEAFF.

V gene TRBV19 combines with J gene TRBJ2-1, with a possible D match to TRBD1 (5 bases). Trimming shortened V by 5 bases and J by 10 bases, and 18 bases separated the two germline ends. CDR3 length: 14 amino acids. Germline V gene sequence: CDR1 LNHDA, CDR2 SQIVND (reference sequence). CDR3 DNA sequence: TGTGCCAGTAGTGGGCAGGGCGCCCCTAGGGAGCAGTTCTTC. Its protein is CASSGQGAPREQFF.

The chain uses TRBV11-2 and TRBJ2-1; TRBD2 agrees at 10 bases. CDR1 is SGHAT and CDR2 is FQNNGV in the germline V gene. The CDR3 length is 15 residues. V trimming: 1 base; J trimming: 6 bases; junction bases outside the gene matches: 3. In nucleotides, the CDR3 is TGTGCCAGCAGCTTAGGGACTAGCGGCCTCAATGAGCAGTTCTTC. It encodes CASSLGTSGLNEQFF. Full variable domain (remainder filled in from reference TRBV11-2 and TRBJ2-1): EAGVAQSPRYKIIEKRQSVAFWCNPISGHATLYWYQQILGQGPKLLIQFQNNGVVDDSQLPKDRFSAERLKGVDSTLKIQPAKLEDSAVYLCASSLGTSGLNEQFFGPGTRLTVL.